Below are 29 T cell receptor beta chains sequenced from a single sample in a study of blood T cell repertoires in COVID-19. Profiled with immunoSEQ multiplex PCR; TCRdb holds only in-frame clones, not every one. The data contain about 210,000 clones, around four fifths of them singletons. The sample comprised peripheral blood. All receptors come from a middle-aged man with active or convalescent COVID-19.

V is TRBV6-5 and J is TRBJ1-1; D not certain. Germline CDR1 is MNHEY and CDR2 is SVGAGI. Trimming took 9 bases from V and 4 from J, leaving 15 bases between them. CDR3 size: 13 residues. CDR3 amino acids: CASEWRVGTEAFF. The DNA for the CDR3 is TGTGCCAGTGAGTGGAGGGTTGGCACTGAAGCTTTCTTT.

This clone was seen many times. This rearrangement joins TRBV25-1 to TRBJ1-1, with D perhaps TRBD1 (5 bases). The V gene lost 1 base and the J gene lost 5 bases, with 11 bases spanning the gap. Germline V gene data show CDR1 as MGHDK and CDR2 as SYGVNS. The CDR3 totals 14 residues. CDR3 sequence (DNA): TGTGCCAGCAGTGAATTTGGGGCGCGAACTGAAGCTTTCTTT. Protein: CASSEFGARTEAFF.

This clone was detected only once. The chain employs TRBV27 and TRBJ2-7; the D gene is possibly TRBD2 (6 bases). Trimming stripped 3 bases from V and 4 bases from J, with 13 bases between. The germline gives CDR1 MNHEY, CDR2 SMNVEV (reference sequence). This CDR3 is 14 amino acids long. As DNA, the CDR3 is TGTGCCAGCAGTTTTAACGGGGGTGGTTACGAGCAGTACTTC. This translates into CASSFNGGGYEQYF.

J is TRBJ2-1 and V is TRBV19; 11 bases match TRBD2. Germline CDR1 LNHDA, CDR2 SQIVND (reference sequence). The CDR3 sequence is 15 residues long. The V and J ends lost 10 bases and 5 bases, in that order; junction bases with no gene match: 10. The DNA for the CDR3 is TGTGCCACCAGTACTAGCGGGAGCCGCCACAATGAGCAGTTCTTC. Encoded protein: CATSTSGSRHNEQFF. Drawing the rest from reference TRBV19 and TRBJ2-1, the complete variable domain is DGGITQSPKYLFRKEGQNVTLSCEQNLNHDAMYWYRQDPGQGLRLIYYSQIVNDFQKGDIAEGYSVSREKKESFPLTVTSAQKNPTAFYLCATSTSGSRHNEQFFGPGTRLTVL.

The V call is TRBV19, the J call TRBJ2-1; 9 nucleotides line up with TRBD2. The germline V gene has CDR1 LNHDA and CDR2 SQIVND (reference sequence). Trimming took 9 bases from V and 3 from J; bases not matched to a gene: 6. The CDR3 totals 14 residues. CDR3 sequence reads: CASTRGGVYNEQFF. CDR3 sequence (DNA): TGTGCCAGCACGCGGGGGGGTGTCTACAATGAGCAGTTCTTC.

The CDR3 spells CASSFSGTDTGELFF. In nucleotides, the CDR3 is TGCGCCAGCAGCTTTAGCGGGACCGACACCGGGGAGCTGTTTTTT. This chain connects TRBV5-1 to TRBJ2-2; 8 bases match TRBD2. The ends lost 2 bases at V and 3 bases at J; junction bases unmatched: 3. Germline lookup yields CDR1 SGHRS and CDR2 YFSETQ. The CDR3 loop spans 15 amino acids.

This chain uses TRBV7-6 with TRBJ2-2; 8 nucleotides align to TRBD1. Germline V gene lookup returns CDR1 SGHVS and CDR2 FNYEAQ. The CDR3 runs 16 residues. Trimming removed 5 bases from V and 0 bases from J; junction bases left unmatched: 5. In DNA form, the CDR3 reads TGTGCCAGCAGCCGCAAACAGGGGGCGAACACCGGGGAGCTGTTTTTT. Translation gives CASSRKQGANTGELFF.

The chain combines TRBV19 with TRBJ1-5; 7 positions match TRBD1. With 5 bases clipped from V and 0 bases from J, the junction kept 7 bases outside the gene matches. CDR3 length: 16 amino acids. Germline V lookup: CDR1 LNHDA, CDR2 SQIVND (reference sequence). In DNA, the CDR3 is TGTGCCAGTAGTCACCGGACAGGCCTTAGCAATCAGCCCCAGCATTTT. Translation: CASSHRTGLSNQPQHF.

The chain is built from TRBV6-6 and TRBJ1-1; D is uncertain. V was trimmed by 0 bases and J by 2 bases, leaving 13 bases between them. Looked up from germline, CDR1 is MNHNY and CDR2 is SVGAGI (reference sequence). This CDR3 spans 16 amino acids. The CDR3 region is CASSYSKGPGNTEAFF. CDR3 coding DNA: TGTGCCAGCAGTTACTCAAAAGGTCCGGGAAACACTGAAGCTTTCTTT.

This clone showed up just a few times. V gene TRBV7-9 combines with J gene TRBJ1-4; TRBD1 matches at 7 bases. The CDR3 covers 15 residues. With V trimmed by 5 bases and J by 5 bases, 8 bases remained unmatched. From germline, CDR1 is SEHNR and CDR2 FQNEAQ (reference sequence). CDR3 region: CASSPDRAWNEKLFF. In DNA form, the CDR3 reads TGTGCCAGCAGCCCCGACAGGGCCTGGAATGAAAAACTGTTTTTT.

The chain recombines TRBV24-1 with TRBJ2-7, with D unresolved. Trimming shortened V by 3 bases and J by 0 bases, and 5 bases separated the two germline ends. The germline CDR1 and CDR2 sequences are KGHDR and SFDVKD. This CDR3 has 13 amino acids. The CDR3 loop is CATSDGSSYEQYF. CDR3 bases: TGTGCCACCAGTGATGGCAGCTCCTACGAGCAGTACTTC.

V gene TRBV7-8 combines with J gene TRBJ2-3, with a tentative D call TRBD2 (6 bases). This CDR3 has 14 amino acids. V gave up 3 bases and J gave up 1 base, with 8 bases separating them. CDR1 is SGHVS and CDR2 is FQNEAQ in the germline V gene. This CDR3 is CASSFQRGTDTQYF. In DNA form, the CDR3 reads TGTGCCAGCAGCTTTCAGCGGGGCACAGATACGCAGTATTTT.

The genes are TRBV29-1 and TRBJ1-5; no definite D call. The CDR3 has 14 residues. V lost 4 bases and J 0 bases, leaving 10 bases between the germline ends. CDR1 and CDR2 (germline): SQVTM, ANQGSEA. CDR3 DNA: TGCAGCGTTGGCGAAGGAGGTAGCAATCAGCCCCAGCATTTT. Amino acid sequence: CSVGEGGSNQPQHF. The full variable domain, rest sourced from reference TRBV29-1 and TRBJ1-5, is SAVISQKPSRDICQRGTSLTIQCQVDSQVTMMFWYRQQPGQSLTLIATANQGSEATYESGFVIDKFPISRPNLTFSTLTVSNMSPEDSSIYLCSVGEGGSNQPQHFGDGTRLSIL.

The V call is TRBV19, the J call TRBJ2-3; TRBD2 might be the D (6 bases). Per the germline V gene, CDR1 is LNHDA and CDR2 is SQIVND (reference sequence). This CDR3 has 15 residues. The V end lost 1 base, the J end lost 2 bases, and 10 bases lay between the germline ends. In DNA, the CDR3 is TGTGCCAGTAGTATAGCGGGGGTCCCCACAGATACGCAGTATTTT. Residues: CASSIAGVPTDTQYF.

The gene calls are TRBV19 and TRBJ2-2; D is undetermined. There are 14 residues in the CDR3. The germline V gene encodes CDR1 LNHDA and CDR2 SQIVND (reference sequence). The V end lost 4 bases, the J end lost 0 bases, and 6 bases lay between the germline ends. Written as DNA, the CDR3 is TGTGCCAGTAGTAGCGCAACGAACACCGGGGAGCTGTTTTTT. Protein product: CASSSATNTGELFF.

The chain has TRBV6-2 or TRBV6-3 and TRBJ1-1; 7 bases map to TRBD1. Germline lookup yields CDR1 MNHEY and CDR2 SVGEGT. The CDR3 sequence is 11 residues long. With V trimmed by 2 bases and J by 11 bases, 2 bases remained unmatched. CDR3 region: CASSYGQDAFF. The CDR3 DNA reads as TGTGCCAGCAGTTACGGACAGGACGCTTTCTTT.

The rearrangement uses TRBV14 and TRBJ2-5; TRBD1 matches at 10 bases. V gave up 6 bases and J gave up 5 bases; unmatched junction bases: 9. The CDR3 loop spans 15 amino acids. Germline V gene sequence: CDR1 SGHDN, CDR2 FVKESK. The CDR3 nucleotides are TGTGCCAGCAGGTTGACAGGGGGCGCGAGGGAGACCCAGTACTTC. This sequence encodes CASRLTGGARETQYF.

The chain is built from TRBV7-6 and TRBJ1-1; no clear D. V shed 4 bases and J shed 6 bases, with 12 bases lying between them. CDR3 size: 13 residues. The germline V gene has CDR1 SGHVS and CDR2 FNYEAQ. The chain's CDR3 is CASSYLRGAEAFF. The CDR3 DNA reads as TGTGCCAGCAGCTATTTAAGAGGCGCTGAAGCTTTCTTT.

The chain recombines TRBV5-1 with TRBJ2-3; a weak D match, TRBD2 (6 bases). The CDR3 runs to 15 residues. V was cut by 0 bases and J by 3 bases, with 11 bases left in between. Germline V gives CDR1 SGHRS, CDR2 YFSETQ. The CDR3 protein is CASSLGDGGTDTQYF. The DNA of the CDR3 is TGCGCCAGCAGCTTGGGTGATGGGGGGACAGATACGCAGTATTTT.

V and J are TRBV11-2 and TRBJ2-1, with TRBD2 as a possible D gene (5 bases). Trimming cost V 0 bases and J 10 bases, with 10 bases left between them. CDR1 and CDR2 (germline): SGHAT, FQNNGV. This CDR3 contains 13 residues. The CDR3 DNA reads TGTGCCAGCAGCTTAGACGGATCGGGAGAGCAGTTCTTC. This codes for CASSLDGSGEQFF.

This rearrangement joins TRBV6-2 or TRBV6-3 to TRBJ1-6, with D perhaps matching TRBD1 (5 bases). V was shortened by 5 bases and J by 6 bases, with 17 bases between the two germline ends. The CDR3 contains 16 residues. Per the germline V gene, CDR1 is MNHEY and CDR2 is SVGEGT. CDR3 in amino acids: CASSGLDSRGNSPLHF. The CDR3 nucleotides are TGTGCCAGCAGTGGCCTCGACAGCCGAGGTAATTCACCCCTCCACTTT.

The chain employs TRBV4-2 and TRBJ2-1; 11 nucleotides match TRBD2. The germline CDR1 and CDR2 sequences are LGHNA and YNFKEQ. Trimming took 0 bases from V and 14 from J; bases not matched to a gene: 9. CDR3 length: 15 amino acids. CDR3 in amino acids: CASSQDVTSGSVKFF. The CDR3 bases are TGTGCCAGCAGCCAAGACGTAACTAGCGGGAGTGTCAAGTTCTTC.

Remarks on this clone: The germline gene is not matched at one end of the junction; a read error may be the cause. This sequence joins TRBV7-9 and TRBJ1-1; D not resolved. This CDR3 comprises 14 residues. Germline CDR1 SEHNR, CDR2 FQNEAQ (reference sequence). CDR3 coding DNA: TGTGCCAGCAGCTTTCAGATTCAGAACGCTGAAGCTTTCTTT. Amino acids: CASSFQIQNAEAFF. The whole variable domain, filled in from reference TRBV7-9 and TRBJ1-1, reads DTGVSQNPRHKITKRGQNVTFRCDPISEHNRLYWYRQTLGQGPEFLTYFQNEAQLEKSRLLSDRFSAERPKGSFSTLEIQRTEQGDSAMYLCASSFQIQNAEAFFGQGTRLTVV.

The CDR3 DNA reads TGTGCCAGTAGTGAGGGACAGGGCTCCTACGAGCAGTACTTC. Its translation is CASSEGQGSYEQYF. V is TRBV19 and J is TRBJ2-7; 9 bases are shared with TRBD1. The CDR3 runs 14 residues. V was clipped by 5 bases and J by 0 bases; unmatched bases: 2. Germline-derived CDR1 and CDR2 are LNHDA and SQIVND (reference sequence).

This clone has only a few counts. This chain connects TRBV6-6 to TRBJ2-5; TRBD2 matches 13 bases. This CDR3 has 12 amino acids. Germline loops: CDR1 MNHNY, CDR2 SVGAGI (reference sequence). V lost 8 bases and J lost 10; bases outside the gene matches: 4. The CDR3 loop reads CASQLAGGIQYF. As DNA, the CDR3 is TGTGCCAGCCAACTAGCGGGGGGGATCCAGTACTTC.

This chain links TRBV5-1 with TRBJ2-1; 9 bases line up with TRBD1. Looked up from germline, CDR1 is SGHRS and CDR2 is YFSETQ. The J segment lost 4 bases and the V segment lost 3 bases, leaving 11 bases of the junction unmatched. The CDR3 is 17 amino acids. CDR3 DNA sequence: TGCGCCAGCAGCTCAAAAACCCGGGACAGGGAATACAATGAGCAGTTCTTC. Amino acid sequence: CASSSKTRDREYNEQFF.

This chain uses TRBV12-5 with TRBJ1-1, with D maybe TRBD1 (5 bases). CDR3 length equals 14 residues. V was pared by 0 bases and J by 0 bases, with 5 bases between. The V gene's germline CDR1 is LGHNT and CDR2 FRNRAP. CDR3 coding DNA: TGTGCTAGTGGTTTGGTACAGGTGAACACTGAAGCTTTCTTT. Its protein product is CASGLVQVNTEAFF.

This sequence joins TRBV4-1 and TRBJ2-1; 11 bases map to TRBD2. This CDR3 contains 18 residues. Germline V gene data show CDR1 as MGHRA and CDR2 as YSYEKL. J gave up 3 bases and V 1 base, and 8 bases lay outside the gene matches. The DNA for the CDR3 is TGCGCCAGCAGCCAAGCTCCACCGGGACTAGCGGTCTACAATGAGCAGTTCTTC. Translation gives CASSQAPPGLAVYNEQFF.

The chain joins TRBV5-4 to TRBJ1-6; D is perhaps TRBD1 (6 bases). Between the trimmed V and J ends, which lost 2 bases and 6 bases, there was a span of 12 bases. The CDR3 totals 15 residues. Germline V CDR1 and CDR2: SGHNT, YYREEE (reference sequence). The DNA for the CDR3 is TGTGCCAGCAGCTTCCAGGGGAGGGTTAATTCACCCCTCCACTTT. The encoded protein is CASSFQGRVNSPLHF. Based on the CDR3 plus reference TRBV5-4 and TRBJ1-6, the full variable domain is ETGVTQSPTHLIKTRGQQVTLRCSSQSGHNTVSWYQQALGQGPQFIFQYYREEENGRGNFPPRFSGLQFPNYSSELNVNALELDDSALYLCASSFQGRVNSPLHFGNGTRLTVT.